The clone carrying this T cell receptor beta chain was detected only a few times. The target antigen is unknown. The same CDR3 can be traced to other DNA sequences in this sample. The CDR3 runs 11 residues. Germline values: CDR1 MDHEN, CDR2 SYDVKM. The germline V and J ends were trimmed by 3 bases and 7 bases, with 3 bases remaining between them. CD45RO-negative cells were positively selected for CCR7, leaving out terminally differentiated effector memory CD45RA+ cells. Assay execution took place at the deep level. Genomic DNA of each subset was evenly split across several immunoSEQ plates. Clones were read by immunoSEQ multiplex PCR, and TCRdb kept only the in-frame ones, dropping some. The sample lists about 2 million clones; approximately 94% were seen once. These data come from a study of shared clonotypes between healthy human individuals. Study information: Each donor had three CD4 naive, three CD4 memory, two CD8 naive and one CD8 memory plate.

Study results and limitations: In the sorted subsets, rarefaction showed sequencing was incomplete despite large depth.

The rearrangement uses TRBV28 and TRBJ2-2, with unresolved D. The TCR comes from a man between 18 and 29 years old in good health. Sequenced input: naive CD8+ T cells sorted from blood. Here the CDR3 reads CASSFGGELFF. In nucleotides, the CDR3 is TGTGCCAGCAGTTTCGGCGGGGAGCTGTTTTTT.